This TCR beta chain originates from a study of blood T cell repertoires in COVID-19. Authors' processing steps: Amplification from reference gene primers served as the basis for estimated nucleated cell counts. Clones were sequenced by immunoSEQ multiplex PCR, and TCRdb holds only the in-frame ones, with some missing. V and J calls plus clone size are reproduced from that table; the DNA served to infer D and trimming. This sample yields 300,000 to 350,000 clones, of which almost 90% are seen a single time; over 3.5% belongs to the top ten. Residents of about two dozen US areas, aged roughly 18 to 90 years, made up the participants. In assigning cohorts, the study relied on participant-reported clinical history. In this sample, this clone turned up a few times. There are 15 residues in the CDR3. V gave up 5 bases and J gave up 9 bases; unmatched junction bases: 5. In germline, CDR1 is LGHNT, CDR2 FRNRAP.

The receptor's source is a woman between 18 and 29 years old with acute COVID-19. The sample was PBMCs or T cells enriched from blood (not recorded which). V and J are TRBV12-5 and TRBJ1-6, with TRBD1 identical over 12 bases. CDR3 region: CASGQGQGAVSPLHF. DNA of the CDR3: TGTGCTAGTGGTCAGGGACAGGGGGCGGTTTCACCCCTCCACTTT.